This TCR beta chain was profiled in a study of T cell responses to AZD1222 COVID-19 vaccine (dated by TCRdb to the early 2020s). In the study overall: A total of 230 to 250 trial participants underwent TCR sequencing, of whom 200 to 220 had received two doses of AZD1222 and around 25 had received two doses of the MenACWY control vaccine. Trial participants were enrolled by age into 18-55, 56-69 and 70-plus year subgroups, with 148, 28 and 57 TCR-sequenced participants respectively.

The research as a whole found: A significant rise in spike-specific TCR breadth and depth was observed after two AZD1222 doses relative to day 0 and relative to MenACWY recipients. The whole spike protein was spanned by vaccine-associated CD4 TCRs, and dominant responses were seen in regions 160-218 and 743-854. Because no samples from the day 14 peak response were available, repertoires could be characterized only after the peak T cell response. The 56-69-year group was small, and its depth increase did not reach significance, likely because of low power. Only six AZD1222 recipients were SARS-CoV-2 seropositive at baseline, limiting conclusions about previously exposed vaccinees. Reportedly, close to half of the unique spike-specific TCRs recognized epitopes lying outside the regions that are mutated in the B.1.351 and B.1.1.7 variants. Participants were mostly white British and included more females than males, and it was suggested by the authors that clonal diversity may have been underestimated.

The CDR3 regions of human TCRbeta chains were subjected to immunosequencing. In the authors' own workflow: Repertoire TCRs were matched against a reference library of SARS-CoV-2-specific TCRs generated with the MIRA antigen-specificity platform. Breadth meant the fraction of unique TCRs that were SARS-CoV-2-associated, whereas depth meant the fraction of total T cells that were SARS-CoV-2-associated. Using the MIRA data, each spike-specific TCR was assigned both to the spike region to which the TCR was reactive and to a CD4 or CD8 class. Log10-transformed breadth and depth values were compared by one-way ANOVA with Sidak's multiple comparisons tests. Here the immuneACCESS table is served through TCRdb, limited to in-frame sequences with V and J called. Missing clones are a known gap in these copies; in checked studies unresolved V genes cover under half, and the rest lacks a known reason. Clonal size and the V and J genes are those of that table, whereas D and trimming came from the DNA. Here the sample has 180,000 or so clones; approximately 92% occur a single time. More than 0.85% of the sample goes to the ten largest clones.

The sample holds a few counts of this clone. Its antigen is unknown. It has no much larger one-base neighbor in the sample; base qualities were not kept. V loses 7 bases, J loses 1 base, and the germline ends lie 10 bases apart. CDR3 length: 13 amino acids, cysteine to phenylalanine. The DNA shown is the 39-base CDR3, in frame from base 1. CDR1 and CDR2, per the germline V gene, are MDHEN and SYDVKM. The sample's time point label is to be understood as: about 28 days (+/-7) after the second vaccine dose. The sample's treatment or condition label, in plain terms: meningococcal conjugate vaccine given as trial control. The vaccinee samples were drawn from two UK trials, COV001 and COV002, one of which was a single-blind randomized controlled phase 2/3 trial testing AZD1222 (ChAdOx1 nCoV-19) in healthy adults. For TCRbeta chain sequencing, PBMC samples were collected from trial participants at day 0 and at day 28 after the second dose.

The sequence derives from an adult who received the MenACWY meningococcal vaccine as a control. The chain couples TRBV28 to TRBJ1-1, with no D gene named confidently. The source material was peripheral blood, sampled 28 days after the second dose of the MenACWY control vaccine. The sequenced DNA is TGTGCCAGCAAGTCAGGCGAGAACACTGAAGCTTTCTTT. It is translated as CASKSGENTEAFF.